This TCR beta chain was sequenced for a study of blood T cells in healthy people across ages. A remark on this clonotype: Its antigen is unidentified.

The CDR3 totals 14 residues. V lost 7 bases, J lost 5 bases, and 18 bases lay in between. Primers used in a second PCR of roughly 7 to 11 cycles were a sample-barcoded 5' primer and a J-beta primer mix. One entry per CDR3 protein results from TCRdb running MiXCR on the 5' RACE reads. The sample has 650,000 to 800,000 distinct CDR3 sequences; approximately 52% are singletons. Study-wide points: Changes seen in expanded clonotypes were possibly confounded by donor CMV status left unknown.

This chain joins TRBV12-3 or TRBV12-4 and TRBJ2-7, with TRBD1 as a possible D gene (6 bases). Sequencing was carried out using blood. This sequence originates from an elderly woman in good health. CDR3 residues: CASNPGQIAHEQYF. The CDR3, as DNA: TGTGCCAGCAACCCCGGACAGATCGCCCACGAGCAGTACTTC.